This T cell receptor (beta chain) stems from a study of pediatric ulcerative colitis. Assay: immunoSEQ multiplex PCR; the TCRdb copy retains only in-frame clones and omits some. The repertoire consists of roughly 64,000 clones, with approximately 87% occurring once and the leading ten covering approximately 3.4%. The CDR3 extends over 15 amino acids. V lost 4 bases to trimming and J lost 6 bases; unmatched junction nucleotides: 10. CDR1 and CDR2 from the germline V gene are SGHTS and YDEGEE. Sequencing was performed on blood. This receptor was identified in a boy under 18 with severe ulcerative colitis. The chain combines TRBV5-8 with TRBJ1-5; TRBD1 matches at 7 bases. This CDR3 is CASSQGLQGRQPQHF. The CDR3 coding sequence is TGTGCCAGCAGCCAAGGGCTACAGGGGCGTCAGCCCCAGCATTTT.